A single sample is the source of the 16 T cell receptor beta chains below, sequenced in a study of siplizumab effects on memory and regulatory T cells. This table comes from immunoSEQ multiplex PCR, and its TCRdb copy is limited to in-frame clones, with some not included. Here the sample spans tens of thousands of clones, about 97% being singletons. Sample: naive CD4+ T cells sorted from blood. The receptors here all came from a human donor in good health.

The genes are TRBV7-3 and TRBJ2-5, with 8 bases fitting TRBD1. Unmatched junction bases numbered 12, after V lost 2 bases and J lost 4 bases. Germline V lookup: CDR1 SGHTA, CDR2 FQGTGA. CDR3 length equals 17 residues. CDR3: CASSLGYGGQAPETQYF. CDR3 in DNA: TGTGCCAGCAGCTTAGGGTACGGGGGACAGGCTCCAGAGACCCAGTACTTC.

This rearrangement joins TRBV6-1 to TRBJ1-4; the D gene is possibly TRBD1 (5 bases). This CDR3 is 16 amino acids long. Germline lookup yields CDR1 MNHNS and CDR2 SASEGT. V lost 2 bases, J lost 7 bases, and 17 bases lay in between. The CDR3 DNA is TGTGCCAGCAGTGAACGTTTTAGTGGAGGGGCTGAAAAACTGTTTTTT. It codes for CASSERFSGGAEKLFF.

J is TRBJ2-7 and V is TRBV5-1; D unresolved. V was trimmed by 0 bases and J by 6 bases, leaving 10 bases between them. Germline V gene data show CDR1 as SGHRS and CDR2 as YFSETQ. CDR3 length: 13 amino acids. The CDR3 sequence is CASSLELAREQYF. The CDR3 DNA is TGCGCCAGCAGCTTGGAGTTAGCTCGCGAGCAGTACTTC.

The chain has TRBV7-2 and TRBJ2-3; D not certain. The length of the CDR3 is 12 residues. Trimming removed 1 base at V and 6 bases at J, with 5 bases between. The germline gives CDR1 SGHTA, CDR2 FQGNSA. DNA of the CDR3: TGTGCCAGCAGCTTAGTAGGGGATACGCAGTATTTT. Its translation is CASSLVGDTQYF. Full variable domain (rest looked up from reference TRBV7-2 and TRBJ2-3): GAGVSQSPSNKVTEKGKDVELRCDPISGHTALYWYRQSLGQGLEFLIYFQGNSAPDKSGLPSDRFSAERTGGSVSTLTIQRTQQEDSAVYLCASSLVGDTQYFGPGTRLTVL.

This chain links TRBV7-2 with TRBJ2-4; D gene ambiguous. The V end lost 2 bases, the J end lost 3 bases, and 14 bases lay between the germline ends. Germline CDR1 reads SGHTA; CDR2 reads FQGNSA. This CDR3 is built from 16 residues. The CDR3 reads CASSLLGGVGKNIQYF. In DNA form, the CDR3 reads TGTGCCAGCAGCTTATTGGGTGGGGTAGGCAAAAACATTCAGTACTTC.

V and J are TRBV29-1 and TRBJ2-7, with 11 bases lining up with TRBD2. The germline CDR1 and CDR2 sequences are SQVTM and ANQGSEA. The CDR3 loop spans 16 amino acids. With 2 bases clipped from V and 1 base from J, the junction kept 7 bases outside the gene matches. For the CDR3, the DNA is TGCAGCGTTGAAACTAGCGGGAGCGGAGGTTCCTACGAGCAGTACTTC. Its protein product is CSVETSGSGGSYEQYF.

The chain uses TRBV19 and TRBJ1-4; unclear D gene. Between the trimmed V and J ends, which lost 5 bases and 6 bases, there was a span of 16 bases. This CDR3 has 15 amino acids. Germline V gene lookup returns CDR1 LNHDA and CDR2 SQIVND (reference sequence). This chain's CDR3 is CASSGPTRRDEKLFF. CDR3 in DNA: TGTGCCAGTAGTGGTCCAACCCGGAGGGATGAAAAACTGTTTTTT. Full variable domain (rest looked up from reference TRBV19 and TRBJ1-4): DGGITQSPKYLFRKEGQNVTLSCEQNLNHDAMYWYRQDPGQGLRLIYYSQIVNDFQKGDIAEGYSVSREKKESFPLTVTSAQKNPTAFYLCASSGPTRRDEKLFFGSGTQLSVL.

The chain uses TRBV30 and TRBJ1-1; no clear D. Germline V gene sequence: CDR1 GTSNPN, CDR2 SVGIG (reference sequence). Between the trimmed V and J ends, which lost 2 bases and 0 bases, there was a span of 16 bases. The CDR3 extends over 16 amino acids. Here the CDR3 reads CAWSPPPTTVNTEAFF. The CDR3 DNA reads TGTGCCTGGAGTCCCCCCCCCACGACGGTGAACACTGAAGCTTTCTTT.

This chain connects TRBV7-2 to TRBJ1-1, with D possibly being TRBD1 (5 bases). Germline CDR1 SGHTA, CDR2 FQGNSA. The CDR3 loop spans 14 amino acids. Trimming took off 2 bases at V and 1 base at J, with 8 bases between the two ends. CDR3: CASSLLGANTEAFF. In nucleotides, the CDR3 is TGTGCCAGCAGCTTACTAGGGGCGAACACTGAAGCTTTCTTT.

The chain has TRBV30 and TRBJ2-6; D is possibly TRBD1 or TRBD2 (5 bases each). This CDR3 is built from 14 residues. Looked up from germline, CDR1 is GTSNPN and CDR2 is SVGIG (reference sequence). Written as DNA, the CDR3 is TGTGCTCTCCGGGACCGCGCTGGGGCCAACGTCCTGACTTTC. It encodes CALRDRAGANVLTF.

The V gene is TRBV5-1, the J gene TRBJ1-1, with D unclear. CDR3 length: 15 residues. The V and J ends lost 0 bases and 1 base respectively, with 10 bases between them. CDR1 is SGHRS, CDR2 YFSETQ, per germline. The CDR3 here is CASSLAAAPNTEAFF. CDR3 nucleotides: TGCGCCAGCAGCTTGGCGGCAGCGCCGAACACTGAAGCTTTCTTT.

The gene calls are TRBV9 and TRBJ2-3; the match to TRBD2 covers 10 bases. The CDR3 runs 14 residues. V shed 4 bases and J 4 bases; nucleotides not matched to a gene: 3. CDR1 SGDLS and CDR2 YYNGEE come from the germline V gene. Here the CDR3 reads CASSIGTSADTQYF. The CDR3 nucleotides are TGTGCCAGCAGCATTGGGACTAGCGCAGATACGCAGTATTTT. Supplemented by reference TRBV9 and TRBJ2-3, the full variable domain reads DSGVTQTPKHLITATGQRVTLRCSPRSGDLSVYWYQQSLDQGLQFLIQYYNGEERAKGNILERFSAQQFPDLHSELNLSSLELGDSALYFCASSIGTSADTQYFGPGTRLTVL.

The V gene is TRBV6-5, the J gene TRBJ1-2; a possible D gene is TRBD1 (6 bases). This CDR3 is built from 13 residues. From germline, CDR1 is MNHEY and CDR2 SVGAGI. Trimming removed 7 bases at V and 1 base at J, with 10 bases between. The CDR3 DNA reads TGTGCCAGCACTCGGACAGTTAACTATGGCTACACCTTC. It is translated as CASTRTVNYGYTF.

The V and J genes are TRBV5-1 and TRBJ2-1; D is undetermined. Trimming removed 0 bases at V and 0 bases at J, with 7 bases between. The germline gives CDR1 SGHRS, CDR2 YFSETQ. The CDR3 covers 15 residues. CDR3 sequence reads: CASSLASFSYNEQFF. The CDR3 bases are TGCGCCAGCAGCTTGGCTTCCTTCTCCTACAATGAGCAGTTCTTC.

The CDR3 is CASSVDQSSYNEQFF. The DNA for the CDR3 is TGTGCCAGCAGCGTAGACCAGAGCTCCTACAATGAGCAGTTCTTC. This chain links TRBV9 with TRBJ2-1; no definite D call. Germline assignment: CDR1 SGDLS and CDR2 YYNGEE. V was clipped by 0 bases and J by 0 bases, with 7 bases between them. This CDR3 is 15 amino acids long.

V usage is TRBV10-3 and J usage is TRBJ1-1; D is undetermined. CDR1 and CDR2 from the germline V gene are ENHRY and SYGVKD. The CDR3 has 13 amino acids. Trimming stripped 10 bases from V and 2 bases from J, with 14 bases between. Here the CDR3 reads CATEMEGNTEAFF. In nucleotides, the CDR3 is TGTGCCACCGAAATGGAAGGAAACACTGAAGCTTTCTTT.